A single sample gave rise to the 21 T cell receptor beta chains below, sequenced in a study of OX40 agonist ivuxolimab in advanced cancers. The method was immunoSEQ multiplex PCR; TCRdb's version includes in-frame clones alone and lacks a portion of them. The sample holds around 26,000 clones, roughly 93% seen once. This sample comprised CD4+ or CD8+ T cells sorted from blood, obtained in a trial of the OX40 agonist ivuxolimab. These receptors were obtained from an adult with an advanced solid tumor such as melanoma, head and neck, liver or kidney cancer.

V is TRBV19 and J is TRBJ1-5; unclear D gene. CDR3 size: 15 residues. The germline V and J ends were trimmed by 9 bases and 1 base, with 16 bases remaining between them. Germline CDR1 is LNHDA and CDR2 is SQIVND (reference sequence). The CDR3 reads CASADGFISNQPQHF. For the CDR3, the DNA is TGTGCCAGCGCGGACGGTTTCATAAGCAATCAGCCCCAGCATTTT.

CDR3 nucleotides: TGTGCTAGTGGTTCCTCTGGGGCCAACGTCCTGACTTTC. It translates to CASGSSGANVLTF. V usage is TRBV12-5 and J usage is TRBJ2-6; no firm D call. The CDR3 totals 13 residues. CDR1 is LGHNT, CDR2 FRNRAP, per germline. The V end was cut by 4 bases, the J end by 0 bases, with 1 base between. The variable domain in full, completed from reference TRBV12-5 and TRBJ2-6, reads DARVTQTPRHKVTEMGQEVTMRCQPILGHNTVFWYRQTMMQGLELLAYFRNRAPLDDSGMPKDRFSAEMPDATLATLKIQPSEPRDSAVYFCASGSSGANVLTFGAGSRLTVL.

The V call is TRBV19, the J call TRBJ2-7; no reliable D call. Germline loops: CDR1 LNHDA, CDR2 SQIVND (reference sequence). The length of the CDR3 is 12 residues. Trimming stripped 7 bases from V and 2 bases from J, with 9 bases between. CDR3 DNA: TGTGCCAGTAAGGGCAGTCCCTACGAGCAGTACTTC. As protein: CASKGSPYEQYF.

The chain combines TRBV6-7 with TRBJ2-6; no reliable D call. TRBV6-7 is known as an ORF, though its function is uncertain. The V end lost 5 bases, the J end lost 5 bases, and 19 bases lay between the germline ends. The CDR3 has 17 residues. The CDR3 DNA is TGTGCCAGCAGTAACGGCGATTTACAAAGTCGGGCCAACGTCCTGACTTTC. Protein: CASSNGDLQSRANVLTF.

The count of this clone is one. The CDR3 protein is CASSLEAAGQYF. The CDR3 nucleotides are TGTGCCAGCAGCTTAGAAGCGGCAGGGCAGTACTTC. This chain uses TRBV7-6 with TRBJ2-5; D could derive from TRBD1 or TRBD2 (5 bases each). The CDR3 consists of 12 residues. The germline CDR1 and CDR2 sequences are SGHVS and FNYEAQ. V lost 1 base, J lost 11 bases, and 11 bases lay in between.

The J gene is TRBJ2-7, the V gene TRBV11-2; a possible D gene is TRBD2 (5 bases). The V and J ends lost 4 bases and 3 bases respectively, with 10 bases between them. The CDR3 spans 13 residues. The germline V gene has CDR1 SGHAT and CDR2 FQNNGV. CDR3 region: CASSSGLIYEQYF. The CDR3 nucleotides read TGTGCCAGCAGCTCCGGACTTATCTACGAGCAGTACTTC.

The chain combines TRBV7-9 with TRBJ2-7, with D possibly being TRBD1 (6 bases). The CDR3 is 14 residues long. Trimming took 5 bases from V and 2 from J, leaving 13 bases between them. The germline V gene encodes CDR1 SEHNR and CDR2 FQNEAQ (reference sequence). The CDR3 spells CASSPSDRPYEQYF. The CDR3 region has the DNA TGTGCCAGCAGCCCATCAGACAGGCCCTACGAGCAGTACTTC.

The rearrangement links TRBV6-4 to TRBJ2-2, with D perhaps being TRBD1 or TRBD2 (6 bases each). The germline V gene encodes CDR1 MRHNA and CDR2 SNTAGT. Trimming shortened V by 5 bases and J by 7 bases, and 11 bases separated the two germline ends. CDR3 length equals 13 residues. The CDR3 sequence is CASSRGGSGELFF. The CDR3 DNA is TGTGCCAGCAGTCGAGGGGGGAGCGGGGAGCTGTTTTTT.

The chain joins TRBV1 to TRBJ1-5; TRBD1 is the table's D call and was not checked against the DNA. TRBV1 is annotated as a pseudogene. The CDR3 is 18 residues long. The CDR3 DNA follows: TGCACCAGCAGCCAAGAAATGCAGGGGCGAGGGAGCAATCAGCCCCAGCATTTT. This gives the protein CTSSQEMQGRGSNQPQHF.

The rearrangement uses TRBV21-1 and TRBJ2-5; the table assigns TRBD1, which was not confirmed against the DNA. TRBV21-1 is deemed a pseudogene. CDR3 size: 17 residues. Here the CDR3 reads CASSSGTGGFYQETQYF. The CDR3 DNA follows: TGTGCCAGCAGCAGCGGGACAGGAGGTTTTTACCAAGAGACCCAGTACTTC.

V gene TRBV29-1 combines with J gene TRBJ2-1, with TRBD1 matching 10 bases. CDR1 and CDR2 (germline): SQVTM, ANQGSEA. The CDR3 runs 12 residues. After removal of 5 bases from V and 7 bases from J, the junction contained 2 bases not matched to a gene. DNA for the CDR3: TGCAGCGTTTTGGACAGGGGGAATGAGCAGTTCTTC. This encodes CSVLDRGNEQFF.

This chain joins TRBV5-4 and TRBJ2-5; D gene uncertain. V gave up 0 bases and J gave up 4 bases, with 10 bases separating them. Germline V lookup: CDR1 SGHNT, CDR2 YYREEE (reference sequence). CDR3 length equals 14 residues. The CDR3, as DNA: TGTGCCAGCAGCTTGGACGACATGGGAGAGACCCAGTACTTC. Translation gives CASSLDDMGETQYF.

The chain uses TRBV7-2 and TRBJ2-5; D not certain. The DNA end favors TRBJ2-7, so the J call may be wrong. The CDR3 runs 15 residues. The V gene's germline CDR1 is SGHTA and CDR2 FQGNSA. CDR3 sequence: CASSSYEASSYEQYF. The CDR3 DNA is TGTGCCAGCAGCTCCTACGAAGCCAGCTCCTACGAGCAGTACTTC.

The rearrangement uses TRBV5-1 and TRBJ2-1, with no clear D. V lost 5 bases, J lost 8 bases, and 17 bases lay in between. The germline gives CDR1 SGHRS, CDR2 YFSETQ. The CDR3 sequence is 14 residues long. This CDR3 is CASSVGSQIHEQFF. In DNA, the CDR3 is TGCGCCAGCAGTGTAGGGTCTCAAATCCATGAGCAGTTCTTC.

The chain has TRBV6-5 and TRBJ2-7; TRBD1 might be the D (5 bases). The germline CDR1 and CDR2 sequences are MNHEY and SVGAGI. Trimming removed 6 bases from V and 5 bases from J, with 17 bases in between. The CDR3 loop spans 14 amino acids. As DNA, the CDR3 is TGTGCCAGCAGCTGGACAAAAGCCTCGGACGAGCAGTACTTC. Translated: CASSWTKASDEQYF.

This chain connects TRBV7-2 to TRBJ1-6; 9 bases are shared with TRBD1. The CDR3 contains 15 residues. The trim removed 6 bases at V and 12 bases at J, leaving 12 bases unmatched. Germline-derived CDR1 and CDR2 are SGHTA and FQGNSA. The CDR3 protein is CASSLPGGQGGPLHF. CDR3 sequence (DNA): TGTGCCAGCAGTCTTCCGGGGGGACAGGGAGGACCCCTCCACTTT.

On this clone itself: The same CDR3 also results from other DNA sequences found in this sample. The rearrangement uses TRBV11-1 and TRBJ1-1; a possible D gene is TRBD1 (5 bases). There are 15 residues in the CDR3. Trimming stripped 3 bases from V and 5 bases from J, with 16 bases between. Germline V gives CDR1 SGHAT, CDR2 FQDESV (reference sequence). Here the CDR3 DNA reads TGTGCCAGCAGCTTGACAGCAAAACCGAATACTGAAGCTTTCTTT. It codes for CASSLTAKPNTEAFF.

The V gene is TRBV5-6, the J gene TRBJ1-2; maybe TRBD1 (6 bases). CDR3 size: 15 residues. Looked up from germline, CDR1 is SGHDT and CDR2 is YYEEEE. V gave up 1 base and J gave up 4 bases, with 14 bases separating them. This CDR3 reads CASSLTYRVTYGYTF. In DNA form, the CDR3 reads TGTGCCAGCAGCTTGACCTACAGGGTAACCTATGGCTACACCTTC.

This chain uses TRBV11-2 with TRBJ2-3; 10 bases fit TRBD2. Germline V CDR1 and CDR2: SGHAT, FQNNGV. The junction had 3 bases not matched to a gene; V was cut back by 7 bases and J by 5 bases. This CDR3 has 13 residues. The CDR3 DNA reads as TGTGCCAGCAAGCGGGGGGGTGGAGATACGCAGTATTTT. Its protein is CASKRGGGDTQYF.

CDR3 nucleotide sequence: TGTGCCAGCAGGAGGGACGGCAATCAGCCCCAGCATTTT. Translation gives CASRRDGNQPQHF. V is TRBV6-1 and J is TRBJ1-5, with D perhaps matching TRBD1 (5 bases). The V end was cut by 6 bases, the J end by 2 bases, with 8 bases between. Per germline, CDR1 MNHNS and CDR2 SASEGT. The CDR3 has 13 amino acids.

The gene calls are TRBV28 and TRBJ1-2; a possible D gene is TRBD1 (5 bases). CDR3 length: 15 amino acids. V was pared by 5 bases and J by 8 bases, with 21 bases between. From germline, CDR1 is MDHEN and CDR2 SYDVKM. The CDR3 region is CASSPTVSGRGGYTF. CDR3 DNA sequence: TGTGCCAGCAGTCCCACCGTGTCAGGGCGCGGGGGCTACACCTTC.